Each of the 21 T cell receptor beta chains below was sequenced from the same sample in a study of blood T cell repertoires in COVID-19. The table came from immunoSEQ multiplex PCR; TCRdb's copy has only in-frame clones and leaves some out. There are under 200,000 clones in the sample; roughly nine tenths occur only once, and 0.53% lies in the top ten. The sequencing sample was made of peripheral blood. The source is a man aged 45-65 years with acute or convalescent COVID-19.

The V gene is TRBV7-9, the J gene TRBJ2-4; D possibly corresponds to TRBD1 (6 bases). The V end lost 5 bases, the J end lost 5 bases, and 19 bases lay between the germline ends. CDR3 length: 16 residues. Germline lookup yields CDR1 SEHNR and CDR2 FQNEAQ (reference sequence). CDR3 loop: CASSPWGGQTENIQYF. CDR3 in DNA: TGTGCCAGCAGCCCTTGGGGTGGACAGACAGAAAACATTCAGTACTTC.

The V gene is TRBV9, the J gene TRBJ2-2; possible D gene TRBD1, 6 bases. Germline V gene sequence: CDR1 SGDLS, CDR2 YYNGEE. This CDR3 is built from 15 residues. V was trimmed by 0 bases and J by 3 bases, leaving 9 bases between them. Here the CDR3 DNA reads TGTGCCAGCAGCGTAGCTCCAGGGGACACCGGGGAGCTGTTTTTT. Its protein product is CASSVAPGDTGELFF.

This chain uses TRBV7-3 with TRBJ2-7; no clear D. Germline V gives CDR1 SGHTA, CDR2 FQGTGA. CDR3 length equals 14 residues. Trimming stripped 5 bases from V and 6 bases from J, with 17 bases between. CDR3 in DNA: TGTGCCAGCAGCCCCGCCGAGGTTTTTATCGAGCAGTACTTC. Its translation: CASSPAEVFIEQYF.

The chain has TRBV4-2 and TRBJ1-6; 8 nucleotides line up with TRBD1. J lost 1 base, V lost 6 bases, and 8 bases had no gene match. Germline V gene data show CDR1 as LGHNA and CDR2 as YNFKEQ. The CDR3 is 17 amino acids. The DNA for the CDR3 is TGTGCCAGCAGGAGTGGACAGGGTGGATCCTATAATTCACCCCTCCACTTT. Amino acids: CASRSGQGGSYNSPLHF.

The rearrangement links TRBV19 to TRBJ2-5; D is perhaps TRBD1 (5 bases). Trimming pared 10 bases from V and 5 bases from J, leaving 23 bases between. This CDR3 is 15 amino acids long. Germline CDR1 reads LNHDA; CDR2 reads SQIVND (reference sequence). CDR3 bases: TGTGCCACCAGAGAAACAGGCCCCGCGATGGAGACCCAGTACTTC. This gives the protein CATRETGPAMETQYF.

CDR3 sequence: CASSQDLLDTQYF. The CDR3 bases are TGCGCCAGCAGCCAAGATTTACTAGATACGCAGTATTTT. J is TRBJ2-3 and V is TRBV4-1; D ambiguous. Trimming left V 0 bases short and J 5 bases short, with 6 bases between. The length of the CDR3 is 13 residues. The germline CDR1 and CDR2 sequences are MGHRA and YSYEKL.

The J gene is TRBJ2-7, the V gene TRBV7-9; 13 bases match TRBD2. Germline values: CDR1 SEHNR, CDR2 FQNEAQ (reference sequence). J lost 5 bases, V lost 1 base, and 5 bases had no gene match. CDR3 length: 16 residues. CDR3: CASSLGTSGSFHEQYF. The CDR3 DNA is TGTGCCAGCAGCTTAGGGACTAGCGGGAGTTTCCACGAGCAGTACTTC. Using reference TRBV7-9 and TRBJ2-7 for the parts outside the CDR3, the full variable domain is DTGVSQNPRHKITKRGQNVTFRCDPISEHNRLYWYRQTLGQGPEFLTYFQNEAQLEKSRLLSDRFSAERPKGSFSTLEIQRTEQGDSAMYLCASSLGTSGSFHEQYFGPGTRLTVT.

The CDR3 DNA sequence: TGTGCCAGCAGCTCTGGACAACCTACGACCTATGGCTACACCTTC. Its protein product is CASSSGQPTTYGYTF. The chain carries TRBV7-2 and TRBJ1-2, with a weak D call TRBD1 (5 bases). V lost 4 bases and J lost 4, with 16 bases in between. The CDR3 runs 15 residues. Germline lookup yields CDR1 SGHTA and CDR2 FQGNSA.

The V call is TRBV19, the J call TRBJ1-2; 7 bases align to TRBD1. CDR3 length: 13 residues. With V trimmed by 4 bases and J by 7 bases, 6 bases remained unmatched. CDR1 and CDR2 (germline): LNHDA, SQIVND (reference sequence). The CDR3 sequence: CASSTGTVGGYTF. For the CDR3, the DNA is TGTGCCAGTAGTACCGGGACAGTGGGTGGCTACACCTTC.

V usage is TRBV11-3 and J usage is TRBJ1-1; D is perhaps TRBD1 (5 bases). The CDR3 sequence is 13 residues long. The germline V gene has CDR1 SGHNT and CDR2 YENEEA. V lost 5 bases and J lost 5, with 12 bases in between. The CDR3 reads CASSVTGGTEAFF. The CDR3 region has the DNA TGTGCCAGCAGCGTCACGGGGGGGACTGAAGCTTTCTTT.

V usage is TRBV5-1 and J usage is TRBJ2-6; perhaps TRBD1 as D (6 bases). The CDR3 spans 18 residues. V lost 0 bases and J 0 bases, leaving 13 bases between the germline ends. Germline CDR1 is SGHRS and CDR2 is YFSETQ. In nucleotides, the CDR3 is TGCGCCAGCAGCTTGGGTGGACAGTCACCCTCTGGGGCCAACGTCCTGACTTTC. As protein: CASSLGGQSPSGANVLTF.

The gene calls are TRBV6-5 and TRBJ2-2; D possibly corresponds to TRBD1 (5 bases). The CDR3 length is 16 residues. Germline loops: CDR1 MNHEY, CDR2 SVGAGI. Trimming removed 4 bases at V and 4 bases at J, with 16 bases between. The CDR3 region has the DNA TGTGCCAGCAGTTCCGATAACAGGATCAGCACCGGGGAGCTGTTTTTT. It yields the protein CASSSDNRISTGELFF.

This clone was seen a single time. V gene TRBV28 combines with J gene TRBJ1-2; D uncertain. The germline V gene encodes CDR1 MDHEN and CDR2 SYDVKM. The CDR3 has 14 amino acids. V lost 6 bases and J lost 4, with 15 bases in between. This chain's CDR3 is CASSPPPHSYGYTF. The CDR3 DNA sequence: TGTGCCAGCAGCCCGCCCCCCCACAGCTATGGCTACACCTTC.

The chain couples TRBV27 to TRBJ1-5; 8 bases align to TRBD1. From germline, CDR1 is MNHEY and CDR2 SMNVEV (reference sequence). This CDR3 has 16 residues. V gave up 4 bases and J gave up 10 bases; unmatched junction bases: 15. In DNA form, the CDR3 reads TGTGCCAGCAGTTCCAATCAGGGGGCGCGGACTTCACCCCAGCATTTT. Protein product: CASSSNQGARTSPQHF.

This chain links TRBV4-2 with TRBJ2-1; 10 bases are a match to TRBD2. With V trimmed by 1 base and J by 6 bases, 6 bases remained unmatched. Germline CDR1 and CDR2: LGHNA and YNFKEQ. CDR3 length equals 16 residues. As DNA, the CDR3 is TGTGCCAGCAGCCAAGCCCTAGCGGGAGTTTTCAATGAGCAGTTCTTC. Amino acids: CASSQALAGVFNEQFF.

This clone was recorded a few times. V gene TRBV3-1 (or the pseudogene TRBV3-2) combines with J gene TRBJ1-6; 8 nucleotides line up with TRBD1. J gave up 5 bases and V 4 bases, and 4 bases lay outside the gene matches. Germline CDR1 and CDR2: LGHDT and YNNKEL (reference sequence). This CDR3 spans 15 amino acids. The CDR3 coding sequence is TGTGCCAGCAGCCCCCGGGACAGGAATAATTCACCCCTCCACTTT. It is translated as CASSPRDRNNSPLHF.

This clone showed up just once. This chain joins TRBV3-1 (or the pseudogene TRBV3-2) and TRBJ1-1; D is uncertain. The CDR3 runs 13 residues. In germline, CDR1 is LGHDT, CDR2 YNNKEL (reference sequence). Trimming took 3 bases from V and 1 from J, leaving 6 bases between them. The DNA for the CDR3 is TGTGCCAGCAGCCATTTTCAGAACACTGAAGCTTTCTTT. It encodes CASSHFQNTEAFF.

J is TRBJ1-1 and V is TRBV18; D is unresolved. Trimming took 1 base from V and 0 from J, leaving 6 bases between them. Germline V gene lookup returns CDR1 KGHSH and CDR2 LQKENI. The CDR3 has 14 amino acids. DNA for the CDR3: TGTGCCAGCTCACCACGAGGGCTGAACACTGAAGCTTTCTTT. This sequence encodes CASSPRGLNTEAFF.

The CDR3 DNA is TGTGCCAGCAGCCCTTTTTCGGGACAGGATTCCTACGAGCAGTACTTC. As protein: CASSPFSGQDSYEQYF. This rearrangement joins TRBV7-9 to TRBJ2-7, with 8 nucleotides matching TRBD1. CDR1 SEHNR and CDR2 FQNEAQ come from the germline V gene (reference sequence). The V gene end was trimmed by 5 bases and the J gene end by 1 base; junction bases not matched to a gene: 10. This CDR3 spans 16 amino acids.

The V gene is TRBV6-4, the J gene TRBJ2-3; D uncertain. The CDR3 has 14 amino acids. Germline assignment: CDR1 MRHNA and CDR2 SNTAGT. V gave up 2 bases and J gave up 4 bases, with 10 bases separating them. The CDR3 DNA is TGTGCCAGCAGTGACGCTGGTCGGGCAGATACGCAGTATTTT. This gives the protein CASSDAGRADTQYF.

The V call is TRBV29-1, the J call TRBJ2-1; 9 bases map to TRBD2. CDR3 length: 15 residues. The V gene end was trimmed by 4 bases and the J gene end by 4 bases; junction bases not matched to a gene: 8. Germline CDR1 and CDR2: SQVTM and ANQGSEA. The CDR3, as DNA: TGCAGCGTTGTCTCGCGTCTAGCGGGATACAATGAGCAGTTCTTC. Its protein is CSVVSRLAGYNEQFF.